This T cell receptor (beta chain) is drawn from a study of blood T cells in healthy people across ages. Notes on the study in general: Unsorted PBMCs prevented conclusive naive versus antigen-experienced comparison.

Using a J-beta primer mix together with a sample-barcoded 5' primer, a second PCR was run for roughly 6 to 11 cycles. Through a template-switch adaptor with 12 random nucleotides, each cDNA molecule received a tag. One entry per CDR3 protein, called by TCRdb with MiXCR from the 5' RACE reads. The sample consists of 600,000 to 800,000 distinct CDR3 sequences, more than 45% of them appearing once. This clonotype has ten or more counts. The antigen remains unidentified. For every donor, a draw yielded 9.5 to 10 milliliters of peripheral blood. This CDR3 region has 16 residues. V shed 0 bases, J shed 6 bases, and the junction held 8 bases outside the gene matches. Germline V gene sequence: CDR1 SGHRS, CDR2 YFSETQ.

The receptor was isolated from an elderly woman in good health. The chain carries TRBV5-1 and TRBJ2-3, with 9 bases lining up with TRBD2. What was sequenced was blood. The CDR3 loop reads CASSLEAGGVTDTQYF. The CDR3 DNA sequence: TGCGCCAGCAGCTTGGAAGCGGGGGGAGTGACCGATACGCAGTATTTT.